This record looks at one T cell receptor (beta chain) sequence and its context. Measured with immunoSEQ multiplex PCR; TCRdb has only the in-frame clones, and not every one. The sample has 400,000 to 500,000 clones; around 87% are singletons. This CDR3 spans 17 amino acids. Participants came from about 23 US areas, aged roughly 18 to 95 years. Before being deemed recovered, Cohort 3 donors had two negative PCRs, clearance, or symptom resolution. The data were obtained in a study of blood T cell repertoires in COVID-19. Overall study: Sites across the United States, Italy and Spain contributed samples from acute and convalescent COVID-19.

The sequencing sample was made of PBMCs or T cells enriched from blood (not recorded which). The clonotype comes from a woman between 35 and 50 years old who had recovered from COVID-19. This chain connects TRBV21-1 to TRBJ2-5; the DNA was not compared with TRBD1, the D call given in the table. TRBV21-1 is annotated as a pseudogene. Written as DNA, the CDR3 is TGTGCCAGCAGCAAAGAGGAGGGGCAGGGGGCGCGACGGTCCCAGTACTTC. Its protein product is CASSKEEGQGARRSQYF.